The sequence of this T cell receptor (beta chain) was determined in a study of blood T cell repertoires in COVID-19. Study details: The United States, Italy and Spain provided the acute and convalescent COVID-19 samples. Nucleic acid was either cDNA or gDNA, and it came from T cells, B-cell-depleted T cells, or PBMCs.

In the original analysis: From reference gene primer amplification, estimates of nucleated cell counts were derived. The method was immunoSEQ multiplex PCR; TCRdb's version includes in-frame clones alone and lacks a portion of them. V and J calls and clone size follow that table, whereas D and trimming were derived from the DNA. Of 150,000 to 200,000 clones in the sample, around four fifths were seen once. This CDR3 contains 12 residues. Looked up from germline, CDR1 is GTSNPN and CDR2 is SVGIG (reference sequence). Trimming left V 1 base short and J 10 bases short, with 11 bases between. This TCR was sampled from a man aged 25 to 40 with active or convalescent COVID-19. The chain combines TRBV30 with TRBJ2-1; D call uncertain. The sequencing input was peripheral blood. DNA for the CDR3: TGTGCCTGGAGTGCTAGTGTCCTCGAGCAGTTCTTC. As protein: CAWSASVLEQFF.